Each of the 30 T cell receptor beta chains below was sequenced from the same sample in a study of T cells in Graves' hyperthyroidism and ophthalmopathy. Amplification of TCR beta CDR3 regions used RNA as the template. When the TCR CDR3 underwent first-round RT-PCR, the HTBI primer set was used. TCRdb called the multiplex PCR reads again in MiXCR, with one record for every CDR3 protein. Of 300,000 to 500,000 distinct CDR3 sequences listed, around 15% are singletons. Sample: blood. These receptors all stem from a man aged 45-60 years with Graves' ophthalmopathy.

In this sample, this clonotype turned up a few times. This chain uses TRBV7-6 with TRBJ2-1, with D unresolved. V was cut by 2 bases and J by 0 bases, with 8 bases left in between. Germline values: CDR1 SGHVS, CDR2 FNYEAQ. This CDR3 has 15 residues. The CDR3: CASSLTVGSYNEQFF. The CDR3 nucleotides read TGTGCCAGCAGCTTAACGGTCGGCTCCTACAATGAGCAGTTCTTC.

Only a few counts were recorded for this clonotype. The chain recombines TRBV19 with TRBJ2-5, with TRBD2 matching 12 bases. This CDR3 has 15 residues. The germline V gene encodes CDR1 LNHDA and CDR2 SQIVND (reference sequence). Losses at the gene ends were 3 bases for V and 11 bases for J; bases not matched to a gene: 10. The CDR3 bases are TGTGCCAGTAGTATCGAGTTCGGACTAGCGGGATCTCAGTACTTC. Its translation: CASSIEFGLAGSQYF.

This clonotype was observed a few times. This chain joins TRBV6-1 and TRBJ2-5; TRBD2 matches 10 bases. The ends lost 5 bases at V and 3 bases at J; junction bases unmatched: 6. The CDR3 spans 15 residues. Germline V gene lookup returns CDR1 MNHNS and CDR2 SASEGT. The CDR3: CASSTTGTSEETQYF. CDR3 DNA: TGTGCCAGCAGTACGACCGGGACTAGCGAAGAGACCCAGTACTTC.

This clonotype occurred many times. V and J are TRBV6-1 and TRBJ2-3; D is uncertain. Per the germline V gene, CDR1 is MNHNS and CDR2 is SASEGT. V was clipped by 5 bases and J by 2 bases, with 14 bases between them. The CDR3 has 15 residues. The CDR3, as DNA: TGTGCCAGCAGTCCCGGATTCAGGCCCACAGATACGCAGTATTTT. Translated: CASSPGFRPTDTQYF.

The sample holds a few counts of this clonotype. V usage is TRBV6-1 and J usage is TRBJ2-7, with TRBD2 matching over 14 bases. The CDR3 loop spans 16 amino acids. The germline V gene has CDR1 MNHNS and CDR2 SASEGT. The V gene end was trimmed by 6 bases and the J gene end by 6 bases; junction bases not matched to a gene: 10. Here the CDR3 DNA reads TGTGCCAGCAGCCGCCTCGGGACTAGCGGGAGAAGCGAGCAGTACTTC. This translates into CASSRLGTSGRSEQYF.

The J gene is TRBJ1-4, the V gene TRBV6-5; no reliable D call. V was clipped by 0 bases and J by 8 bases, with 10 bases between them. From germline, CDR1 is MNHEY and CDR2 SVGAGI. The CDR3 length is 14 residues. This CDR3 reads CASSYSSTWEKLFF. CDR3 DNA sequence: TGTGCCAGCAGTTACTCCTCAACTTGGGAAAAACTGTTTTTT.

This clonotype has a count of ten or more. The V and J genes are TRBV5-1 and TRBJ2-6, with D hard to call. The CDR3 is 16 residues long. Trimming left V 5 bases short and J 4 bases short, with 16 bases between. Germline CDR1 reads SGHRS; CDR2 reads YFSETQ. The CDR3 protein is CASRSPTAWGANVLTF. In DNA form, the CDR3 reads TGCGCCAGCAGGAGTCCCACCGCGTGGGGGGCCAACGTCCTGACTTTC.

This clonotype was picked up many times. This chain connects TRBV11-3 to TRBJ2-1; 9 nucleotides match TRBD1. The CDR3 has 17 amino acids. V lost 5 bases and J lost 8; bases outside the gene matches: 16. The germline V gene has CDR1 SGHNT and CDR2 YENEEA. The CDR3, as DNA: TGTGCCAGCAGCCAGGACAGGGGACGGGTCGGTATCGATGAGCAGTTCTTC. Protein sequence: CASSQDRGRVGIDEQFF.

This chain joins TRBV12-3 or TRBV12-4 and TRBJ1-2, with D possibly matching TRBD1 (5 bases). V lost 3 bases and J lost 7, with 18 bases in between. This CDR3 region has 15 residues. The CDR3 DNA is TGTGCCAGCAGTTTTTTTCAGGGAGGCCCAATTGGCTACACCTTC. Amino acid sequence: CASSFFQGGPIGYTF.

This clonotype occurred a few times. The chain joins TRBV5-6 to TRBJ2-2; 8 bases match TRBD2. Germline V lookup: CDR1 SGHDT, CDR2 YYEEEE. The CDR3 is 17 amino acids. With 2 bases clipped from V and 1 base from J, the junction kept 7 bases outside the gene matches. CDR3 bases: TGTGCCAGCAGCTTCGGAGCGGGAGTCGGGAACACCGGGGAGCTGTTTTTT. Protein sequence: CASSFGAGVGNTGELFF.

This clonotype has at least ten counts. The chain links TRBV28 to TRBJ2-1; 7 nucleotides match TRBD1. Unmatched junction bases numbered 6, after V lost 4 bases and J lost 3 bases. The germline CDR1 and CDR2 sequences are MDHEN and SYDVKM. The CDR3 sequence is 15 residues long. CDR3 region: CASSSRQGGYNEQFF. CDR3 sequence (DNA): TGTGCCAGCAGTTCGCGACAGGGCGGCTACAATGAGCAGTTCTTC. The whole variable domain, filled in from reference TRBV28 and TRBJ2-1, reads DVKVTQSSRYLVKRTGEKVFLECVQDMDHENMFWYRQDPGLGLRLIYFSYDVKMKEKGDIPEGYSVSREKKERFSLILESASTNQTSMYLCASSSRQGGYNEQFFGPGTRLTVL.

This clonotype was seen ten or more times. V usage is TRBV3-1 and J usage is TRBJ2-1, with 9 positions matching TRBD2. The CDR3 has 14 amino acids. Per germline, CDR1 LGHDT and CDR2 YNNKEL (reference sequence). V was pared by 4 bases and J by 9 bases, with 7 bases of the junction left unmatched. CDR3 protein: CASSPIAGVVEQFF. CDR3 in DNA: TGTGCCAGCAGCCCCATAGCGGGAGTAGTTGAGCAGTTCTTC.

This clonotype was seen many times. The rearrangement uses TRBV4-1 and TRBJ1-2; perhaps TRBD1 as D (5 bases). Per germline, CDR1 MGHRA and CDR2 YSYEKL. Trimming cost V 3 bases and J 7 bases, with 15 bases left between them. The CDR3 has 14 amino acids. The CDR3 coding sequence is TGCGCCAGCAGCCAGGGGACTTCGTATCGTGGCTACACCTTC. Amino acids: CASSQGTSYRGYTF.

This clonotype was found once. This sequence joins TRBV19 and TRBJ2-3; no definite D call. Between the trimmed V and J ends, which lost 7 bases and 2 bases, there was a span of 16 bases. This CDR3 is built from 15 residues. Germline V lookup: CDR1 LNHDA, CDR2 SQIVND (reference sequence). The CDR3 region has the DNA TGTGCCAGTACTCCGACTCTGGCCTACACAGATACGCAGTATTTT. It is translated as CASTPTLAYTDTQYF.

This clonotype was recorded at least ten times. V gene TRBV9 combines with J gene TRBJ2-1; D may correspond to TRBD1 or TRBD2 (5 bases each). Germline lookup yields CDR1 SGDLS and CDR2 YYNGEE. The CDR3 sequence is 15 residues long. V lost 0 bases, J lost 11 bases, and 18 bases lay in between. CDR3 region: CASSVGTLTDQKQFF. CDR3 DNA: TGTGCCAGCAGCGTAGGGACTTTGACAGACCAGAAGCAGTTCTTC.

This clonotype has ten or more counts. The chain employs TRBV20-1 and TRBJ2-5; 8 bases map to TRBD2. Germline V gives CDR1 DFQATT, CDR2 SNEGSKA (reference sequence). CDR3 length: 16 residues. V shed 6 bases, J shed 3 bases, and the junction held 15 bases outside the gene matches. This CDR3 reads CSALPVLAATEETQYF. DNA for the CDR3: TGCAGTGCGCTTCCGGTACTAGCGGCGACCGAAGAGACCCAGTACTTC.

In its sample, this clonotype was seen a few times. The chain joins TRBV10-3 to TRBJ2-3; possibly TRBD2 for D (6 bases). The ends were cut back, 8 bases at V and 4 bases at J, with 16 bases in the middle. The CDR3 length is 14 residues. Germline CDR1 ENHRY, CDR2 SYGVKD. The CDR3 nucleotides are TGTGCCATCCTAGGCGGGGCTGGCGCAGATACGCAGTATTTT. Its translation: CAILGGAGADTQYF.

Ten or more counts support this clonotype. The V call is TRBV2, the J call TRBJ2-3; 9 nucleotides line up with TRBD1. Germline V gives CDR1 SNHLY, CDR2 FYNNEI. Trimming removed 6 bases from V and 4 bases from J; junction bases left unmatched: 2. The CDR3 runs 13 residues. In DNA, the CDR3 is TGTGCCAGCAGGGACAGGGGCGCAGATACGCAGTATTTT. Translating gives CASRDRGADTQYF.

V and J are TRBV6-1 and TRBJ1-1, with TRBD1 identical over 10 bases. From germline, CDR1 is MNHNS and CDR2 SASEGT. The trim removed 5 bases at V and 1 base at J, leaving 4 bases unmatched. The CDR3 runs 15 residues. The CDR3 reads CASSRTGGKNTEAFF. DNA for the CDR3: TGTGCCAGCAGTCGGACAGGGGGGAAGAACACTGAAGCTTTCTTT.

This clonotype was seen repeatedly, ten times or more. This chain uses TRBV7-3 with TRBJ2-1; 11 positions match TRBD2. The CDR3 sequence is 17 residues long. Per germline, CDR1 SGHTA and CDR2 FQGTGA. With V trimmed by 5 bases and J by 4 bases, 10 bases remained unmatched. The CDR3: CASSKASLAGGYNEQFF. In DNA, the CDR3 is TGTGCCAGCAGCAAAGCATCGCTAGCGGGAGGATACAATGAGCAGTTCTTC.

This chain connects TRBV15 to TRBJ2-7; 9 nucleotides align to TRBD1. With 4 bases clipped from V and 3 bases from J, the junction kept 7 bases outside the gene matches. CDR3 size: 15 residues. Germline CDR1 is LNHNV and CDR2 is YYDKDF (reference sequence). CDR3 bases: TGTGCCACCAGCACAGAAACAGGGGGCGTCTACGAGCAGTACTTC. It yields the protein CATSTETGGVYEQYF.

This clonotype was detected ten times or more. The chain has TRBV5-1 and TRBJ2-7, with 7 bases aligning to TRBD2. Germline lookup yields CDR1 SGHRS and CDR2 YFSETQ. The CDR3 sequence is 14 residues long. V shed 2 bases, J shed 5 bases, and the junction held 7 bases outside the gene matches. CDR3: CASSFGRAGDEQYF. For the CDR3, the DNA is TGCGCCAGCAGCTTTGGCCGGGCGGGAGACGAGCAGTACTTC.

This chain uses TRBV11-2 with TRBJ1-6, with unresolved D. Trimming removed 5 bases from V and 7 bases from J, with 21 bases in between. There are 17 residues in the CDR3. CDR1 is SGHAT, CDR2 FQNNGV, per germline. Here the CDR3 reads CASSPSFNTAPNSPLHF. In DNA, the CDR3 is TGTGCCAGCAGCCCCTCCTTCAATACAGCCCCAAATTCACCCCTCCACTTT.

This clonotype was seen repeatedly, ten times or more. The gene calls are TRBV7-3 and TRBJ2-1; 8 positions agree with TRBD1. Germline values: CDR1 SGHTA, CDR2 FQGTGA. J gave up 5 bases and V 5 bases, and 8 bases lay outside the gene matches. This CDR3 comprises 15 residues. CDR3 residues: CASSLDRGDNNEQFF. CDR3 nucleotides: TGTGCCAGCAGCCTCGACAGGGGCGACAACAATGAGCAGTTCTTC.

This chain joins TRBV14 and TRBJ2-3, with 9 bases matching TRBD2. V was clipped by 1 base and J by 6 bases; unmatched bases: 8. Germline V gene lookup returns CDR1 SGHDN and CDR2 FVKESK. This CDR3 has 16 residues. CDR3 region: CASSQVGGRAVDTQYF. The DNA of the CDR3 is TGTGCCAGCAGCCAAGTTGGCGGGAGGGCCGTGGATACGCAGTATTTT.

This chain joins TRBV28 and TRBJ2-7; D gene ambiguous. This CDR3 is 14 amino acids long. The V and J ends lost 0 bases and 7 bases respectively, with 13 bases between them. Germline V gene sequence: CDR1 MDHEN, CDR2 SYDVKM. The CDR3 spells CASSLWGDVLEQYF. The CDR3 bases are TGTGCCAGCAGTTTATGGGGCGATGTGCTGGAGCAGTACTTC.

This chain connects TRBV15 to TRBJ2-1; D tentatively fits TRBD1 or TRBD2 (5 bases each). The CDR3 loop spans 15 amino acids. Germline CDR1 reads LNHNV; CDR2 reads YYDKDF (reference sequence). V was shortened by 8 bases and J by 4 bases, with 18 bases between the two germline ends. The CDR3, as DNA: TGTGCCACCGGGAGACAGCGGACTCTATACAATGAGCAGTTCTTC. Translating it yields CATGRQRTLYNEQFF.

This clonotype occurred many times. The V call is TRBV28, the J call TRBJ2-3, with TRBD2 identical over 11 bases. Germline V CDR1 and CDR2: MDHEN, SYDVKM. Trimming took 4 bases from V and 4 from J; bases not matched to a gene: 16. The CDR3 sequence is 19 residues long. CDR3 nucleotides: TGTGCCAGCAGTTCCCCCCTTAAAACTAGCGGGAGCCCTGCAGATACGCAGTATTTT. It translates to CASSSPLKTSGSPADTQYF. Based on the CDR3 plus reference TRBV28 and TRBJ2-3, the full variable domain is DVKVTQSSRYLVKRTGEKVFLECVQDMDHENMFWYRQDPGLGLRLIYFSYDVKMKEKGDIPEGYSVSREKKERFSLILESASTNQTSMYLCASSSPLKTSGSPADTQYFGPGTRLTVL.

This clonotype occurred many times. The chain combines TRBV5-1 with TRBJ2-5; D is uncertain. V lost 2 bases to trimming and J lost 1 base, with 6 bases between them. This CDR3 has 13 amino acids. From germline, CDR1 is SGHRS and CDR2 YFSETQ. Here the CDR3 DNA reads TGCGCCAGCAGCTTCGACATCCAAGAGACCCAGTACTTC. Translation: CASSFDIQETQYF. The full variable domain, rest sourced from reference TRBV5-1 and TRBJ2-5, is KAGVTQTPRYLIKTRGQQVTLSCSPISGHRSVSWYQQTPGQGLQFLFEYFSETQRNKGNFPGRFSGRQFSNSRSEMNVSTLELGDSALYLCASSFDIQETQYFGPGTRLLVL.

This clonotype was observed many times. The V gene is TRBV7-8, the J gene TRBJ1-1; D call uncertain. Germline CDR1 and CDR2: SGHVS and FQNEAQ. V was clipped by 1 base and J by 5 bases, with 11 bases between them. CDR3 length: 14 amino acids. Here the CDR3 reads CASSLVRADTEAFF. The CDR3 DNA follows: TGTGCCAGCAGCTTAGTACGGGCGGATACTGAAGCTTTCTTT. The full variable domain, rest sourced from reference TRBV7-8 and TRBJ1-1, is GAGVSQSPRYKVAKRGQDVALRCDPISGHVSLFWYQQALGQGPEFLTYFQNEAQLDKSGLPSDRFFAERPEGSVSTLKIQRTQQEDSAVYLCASSLVRADTEAFFGQGTRLTVV.